A single sample gave rise to the 28 T cell receptor beta chains below, sequenced in a study of early T cells in non-severe SARS-CoV-2 infection. TCRdb re-derived calls from the 5' RACE reads in MiXCR, one entry per CDR3 protein. The sample carries about 87,000 distinct CDR3 sequences, approximately 14% recorded once. The sequenced sample was whole blood. The receptors originated from an adult who was a healthcare worker with PCR-confirmed SARS-CoV-2 infection or an uninfected control (not recorded which).

This chain uses TRBV5-1 with TRBJ1-6, with D perhaps matching TRBD1 (6 bases). The CDR3 is made up of 14 amino acids. Trimming shortened V by 4 bases and J by 7 bases, and 12 bases separated the two germline ends. Germline-derived CDR1 and CDR2 are SGHRS and YFSETQ. The CDR3 region is CASSHRTVNSPLHF. The CDR3 coding sequence is TGCGCCAGCAGCCACCGGACAGTCAATTCACCCCTCCACTTT.

This clonotype came up a few times. This chain uses TRBV5-1 with TRBJ2-3, with 7 bases that match TRBD1. From germline, CDR1 is SGHRS and CDR2 YFSETQ. The CDR3 totals 14 residues. Losses at the gene ends were 2 bases for V and 1 base for J; bases not matched to a gene: 1. CDR3 bases: TGCGCCAGCAGCTTAGGGGGCCGCACAGATACGCAGTATTTT. Protein: CASSLGGRTDTQYF.

The CDR3 protein is CASRDGGTSSYEQYF. The CDR3 DNA reads as TGCGCCAGCAGAGATGGGGGGACTAGCTCTTACGAGCAGTACTTC. V usage is TRBV10-2 and J usage is TRBJ2-7; 9 bases align to TRBD2. The V gene end was trimmed by 6 bases and the J gene end by 4 bases; junction bases not matched to a gene: 10. Germline lookup yields CDR1 WSHSY and CDR2 SAAADI. This CDR3 has 15 amino acids.

The chain uses TRBV18 and TRBJ1-4; D unresolved. CDR3 length: 12 amino acids. Germline CDR1 KGHSH, CDR2 LQKENI. V dropped 3 bases and J dropped 9 bases, with 8 bases sitting between them. The CDR3 protein is CASSPRMKKLFF. CDR3 nucleotides: TGTGCCAGCTCACCCCGGATGAAAAAACTGTTTTTT.

The chain combines TRBV4-2 with TRBJ1-4; D is unclear. Between the trimmed V and J ends, which lost 4 bases and 5 bases, there was a span of 8 bases. The CDR3 contains 13 residues. CDR1 and CDR2 from the germline V gene are LGHNA and YNFKEQ. For the CDR3, the DNA is TGTGCCAGCAGCCCGCTTGACAATGAAAAACTGTTTTTT. Translated: CASSPLDNEKLFF.

The genes are TRBV6-2 or TRBV6-3 and TRBJ2-1, with D possibly TRBD1 on 6 matching bases. V was cut by 7 bases and J by 10 bases, with 17 bases left in between. The CDR3 has 13 residues. Germline CDR1 is MNHEY and CDR2 is SVGEGT. The CDR3 protein is CASTPGTIPEQFF. CDR3 DNA: TGTGCCAGCACTCCCGGGACAATCCCGGAGCAGTTCTTC.

In this sample, this clonotype turned up a few times. This chain joins TRBV7-2 and TRBJ2-7, with D perhaps matching TRBD1 (5 bases). The V gene's germline CDR1 is SGHTA and CDR2 FQGNSA. Trimming cost V 5 bases and J 1 base, with 9 bases left between them. The CDR3 is 13 amino acids. The CDR3 DNA reads TGTGCCAGCAGCCGCTCAGGGTCCTACGAGCAGTACTTC. It yields the protein CASSRSGSYEQYF.

This clonotype was counted ten times or more. The DNA of the CDR3 is TGTGCCAGCAGCCAGGACGGACGATATGGCTACACCTTC. Its translation: CASSQDGRYGYTF. The J gene is TRBJ1-2, the V gene TRBV7-2; no clear D. CDR3 length: 13 amino acids. Germline assignment: CDR1 SGHTA and CDR2 FQGNSA. The ends were cut back, 5 bases at V and 5 bases at J, with 12 bases in the middle.

V and J are TRBV27 and TRBJ1-3; TRBD1 is a possible D gene (6 bases). V was pared by 5 bases and J by 4 bases, with 12 bases between. Per germline, CDR1 MNHEY and CDR2 SMNVEV (reference sequence). This CDR3 is built from 14 residues. CDR3 protein: CASSPQGSGNTIYF. In DNA, the CDR3 is TGTGCCAGCAGTCCCCAGGGGAGCGGAAACACCATATATTTT.

This clonotype was seen only a few times. This CDR3 is CASSGGRGRYEQYF. The CDR3 coding sequence is TGTGCCAGCAGTGGGGGGAGGGGTCGATACGAGCAGTACTTC. The J gene is TRBJ2-7, the V gene TRBV25-1, with TRBD2 matching 7 bases. Germline CDR1 MGHDK, CDR2 SYGVNS. This CDR3 is 14 amino acids long. The V and J ends lost 4 bases and 4 bases, in that order; junction bases with no gene match: 7.

This clonotype was counted ten times or more. J is TRBJ1-3 and V is TRBV20-1, with 9 bases aligning to TRBD1. This CDR3 spans 14 amino acids. Germline-derived CDR1 and CDR2 are DFQATT and SNEGSKA (reference sequence). The V segment lost 6 bases and the J segment 6 bases; nucleotides outside the gene matches: 9. The CDR3 DNA reads TGCAGTGCAGTTCGGGACAGGGCGGCAAACACCATATATTTT. Translating it yields CSAVRDRAANTIYF.

This clonotype occurred a few times. This chain uses TRBV29-1 with TRBJ2-3, with TRBD1 matching 9 bases. Germline CDR1 SQVTM, CDR2 ANQGSEA. V gave up 8 bases and J gave up 6 bases; unmatched junction bases: 6. This CDR3 spans 12 amino acids. This CDR3 is CSTRTGEDTQYF. CDR3 coding DNA: TGCAGCACGCGGACAGGGGAGGATACGCAGTATTTT.

This clonotype was seen at least ten times. The V call is TRBV20-1, the J call TRBJ2-5, with 11 positions matching TRBD2. Germline V gene data show CDR1 as DFQATT and CDR2 as SNEGSKA (reference sequence). CDR3 size: 16 residues. The V gene end was trimmed by 7 bases and the J gene end by 5 bases; junction bases not matched to a gene: 15. The CDR3 spells CSVNSGGVSFWETQYF. Here the CDR3 DNA reads TGCAGTGTTAATAGCGGGGGGGTCTCATTTTGGGAGACCCAGTACTTC.

V and J are TRBV11-2 and TRBJ1-4; D is unresolved. CDR3 length equals 12 residues. Germline loops: CDR1 SGHAT, CDR2 FQNNGV. Trimming removed 10 bases at V and 8 bases at J, with 14 bases between. This CDR3 is CATSRGAEKLFF. In DNA, the CDR3 is TGTGCCACCTCACGGGGTGCCGAAAAACTGTTTTTT.

The J gene is TRBJ1-1, the V gene TRBV6-5, with 9 nucleotides matching TRBD1. Germline-derived CDR1 and CDR2 are MNHEY and SVGAGI. Trimming cost V 4 bases and J 12 bases; bases outside gene matches: 9. The CDR3 totals 13 residues. CDR3 sequence: CASSWSMDRGTFF. In nucleotides, the CDR3 is TGTGCCAGCAGTTGGAGTATGGACAGGGGAACTTTCTTT.

This chain uses TRBV28 with TRBJ2-5; the match to TRBD1 covers 12 bases. Germline loops: CDR1 MDHEN, CDR2 SYDVKM. CDR3 length: 16 amino acids. With V trimmed by 5 bases and J by 4 bases, 8 bases remained unmatched. This CDR3 reads CASSTTGTGGRETQYF. The CDR3 region has the DNA TGTGCCAGCAGTACAACCGGGACAGGGGGCAGAGAGACCCAGTACTTC.

This chain joins TRBV18 and TRBJ2-5; 10 bases match TRBD1. Germline CDR1 reads KGHSH; CDR2 reads LQKENI. V was pared by 3 bases and J by 5 bases, with 3 bases of the junction left unmatched. The CDR3 consists of 14 residues. CDR3 residues: CASSPTGGWETQYF. The CDR3 coding sequence is TGTGCCAGCTCACCGACAGGGGGCTGGGAGACCCAGTACTTC. Drawing the rest from reference TRBV18 and TRBJ2-5, the complete variable domain is NAGVMQNPRHLVRRRGQEARLRCSPMKGHSHVYWYRQLPEEGLKFMVYLQKENIIDESGMPKERFSAEFPKEGPSILRIQQVVRGDSAAYFCASSPTGGWETQYFGPGTRLLVL.

Only a few counts were recorded for this clonotype. This chain links TRBV11-2 with TRBJ2-7; possibly TRBD2 for D (5 bases). The CDR3 length is 14 residues. V was clipped by 3 bases and J by 0 bases, with 9 bases between them. Germline V gives CDR1 SGHAT, CDR2 FQNNGV. In nucleotides, the CDR3 is TGTGCCAGCAGCTTTCAAGGGAGCTCCTACGAGCAGTACTTC. Protein product: CASSFQGSSYEQYF.

This clonotype was picked up many times. This chain connects TRBV6-5 to TRBJ1-2; no reliable D call. With 6 bases removed from V and 2 bases from J, the gap between germline ends came to 13 bases. CDR3 size: 14 residues. Germline-derived CDR1 and CDR2 are MNHEY and SVGAGI. Here the CDR3 reads CASRSGSSNYGYTF. The CDR3 DNA reads as TGTGCCAGCAGGTCGGGTTCCTCAAACTATGGCTACACCTTC.

The V gene is TRBV7-8, the J gene TRBJ1-2, with TRBD1 matching 8 bases. The CDR3 runs to 13 residues. The germline CDR1 and CDR2 sequences are SGHVS and FQNEAQ. Trimming removed 5 bases from V and 6 bases from J; junction bases left unmatched: 5. For the CDR3, the DNA is TGTGCCAGCAGCCCCCCAGGGGGCGATGGCTACACCTTC. Its translation: CASSPPGGDGYTF.

The V gene is TRBV4-3, the J gene TRBJ2-1; 13 bases are a match to TRBD2. Looked up from germline, CDR1 is LGHNA and CDR2 is YSLEER. Unmatched junction bases numbered 6, after V lost 4 bases and J lost 6 bases. This CDR3 comprises 16 residues. CDR3 nucleotide sequence: TGCGCCAGCAGCCGAGTAACTAGCGGGGGGGTCAATGAGCAGTTCTTC. Translation: CASSRVTSGGVNEQFF.

The J gene is TRBJ2-4, the V gene TRBV6-1; 7 bases line up with TRBD2. The CDR3 is 17 residues long. V trimming: 2 bases; J trimming: 9 bases; junction bases outside the gene matches: 16. Germline lookup yields CDR1 MNHNS and CDR2 SASEGT. The CDR3 region has the DNA TGTGCCAGCAGTGAATGGGGAGGGCCCGGGAGGCAAACCATTCAGTACTTC. Its protein product is CASSEWGGPGRQTIQYF.

The chain couples TRBV3-1 to TRBJ2-1, with unresolved D. Per germline, CDR1 LGHDT and CDR2 YNNKEL (reference sequence). This CDR3 has 13 amino acids. Trimming removed 4 bases from V and 0 bases from J, with 4 bases in between. The CDR3 coding sequence is TGTGCCAGCAGCCCGAGCTCCTACAATGAGCAGTTCTTC. Encoded protein: CASSPSSYNEQFF.

This clonotype was found many times. This chain joins TRBV20-1 and TRBJ2-1, with 14 bases fitting TRBD2. The germline gives CDR1 DFQATT, CDR2 SNEGSKA (reference sequence). Trimming took 6 bases from V and 6 from J; bases not matched to a gene: 10. There are 16 residues in the CDR3. DNA for the CDR3: TGCAGTGCCCGGAGAGTGGGACTAGCGGGGGCCAATGAGCAGTTCTTC. Protein: CSARRVGLAGANEQFF.

This clonotype came up a few times. The chain has TRBV5-1 and TRBJ2-1; D gene uncertain. The V gene lost 2 bases and the J gene lost 7 bases, with 7 bases spanning the gap. The CDR3 length is 12 residues. Looked up from germline, CDR1 is SGHRS and CDR2 is YFSETQ. CDR3 protein: CASSFTENEQFF. The CDR3 region has the DNA TGCGCCAGCAGCTTCACAGAGAATGAGCAGTTCTTC.

This clonotype was found many times. The J gene is TRBJ2-1, the V gene TRBV29-1; 9 bases align to TRBD2. This CDR3 is 14 amino acids long. Germline assignment: CDR1 SQVTM and CDR2 ANQGSEA. V lost 7 bases to trimming and J lost 5 bases; unmatched junction nucleotides: 9. The CDR3 DNA sequence: TGCAGCGGTCTTGGCGGGGGGGACCACAATGAGCAGTTCTTC. This encodes CSGLGGGDHNEQFF.

This clonotype has just a few counts. V usage is TRBV7-2 and J usage is TRBJ2-5; TRBD1 might be the D (6 bases). This CDR3 contains 14 residues. V was shortened by 5 bases and J by 3 bases, with 13 bases between the two germline ends. Germline V CDR1 and CDR2: SGHTA, FQGNSA. The CDR3: CASSRSRTEETQYF. Here the CDR3 DNA reads TGTGCCAGCAGCCGATCAAGGACAGAAGAGACCCAGTACTTC.

This clonotype was counted between two and nine times. This chain uses TRBV6-5 with TRBJ1-2; D is uncertain. The CDR3 contains 12 residues. V lost 9 bases to trimming and J lost 1 base, with 9 bases between them. Germline assignment: CDR1 MNHEY and CDR2 SVGAGI. Here the CDR3 reads CASSGLNYGYTF. The DNA for the CDR3 is TGTGCCAGTAGTGGGCTTAACTATGGCTACACCTTC.